The present entry profiles one T cell receptor beta chain with its context. What it binds is unknown. These data come from a study of graft-versus-host responses after intestinal transplantation. At the level of the study: Each patient got anti-thymocyte globulin induction, then tacrolimus and steroids for around three years.

Sequenced by immunoSEQ multiplex PCR; TCRdb stores in-frame clones only, minus some. The table records about 22,000 clones, roughly four fifths of them present only once. Broader study findings: Maximum circulating GvH clone levels tracked with early post-transplant HvG decreases. Patients who carried graft-donor T cell macrochimerism also had high graft-versus-host to host-versus-graft clonal ratios in their allografts.

Lymphocytes (intraepithelial and lamina propria) were released by processing the graft tissue. This TCR was recovered from a human patient who received an intestinal transplant, so some T cells may come from the graft donor. The sample was ileum tissue, taken 12 days after intestinal transplant.

CDR3 sequence (DNA): TGCGCCAGCAGCTTTAGGGGGTTTCTCAATTCACCCCTCCACTTT. Protein: CASSFRGFLNSPLHF. This chain connects TRBV5-1 to TRBJ1-6; a possible D gene is TRBD1 (6 bases). Trimming took off 2 bases at V and 7 bases at J, with 13 bases between the two ends. Germline CDR1 and CDR2: SGHRS and YFSETQ. The CDR3 runs to 15 residues.